The present entry profiles one T cell receptor (beta chain) with its context. The sample comes from a study of blood T cell repertoires in COVID-19. Looking at the study overall: Samples taken during acute and convalescent COVID-19 were collected in the United States, Italy and Spain. In each case, the material was cDNA or gDNA derived from T cells, B-cell-depleted T cells, or PBMCs.

This CDR3 comprises 17 residues. Trimming cost V 2 bases and J 2 bases, with 16 bases left between them. Per the germline V gene, CDR1 is MNHNS and CDR2 is SASEGT. Original processing notes: Estimation of nucleated cell counts relied on the amplification of reference gene primers. Clones were read by immunoSEQ multiplex PCR, and TCRdb kept only the in-frame ones, dropping some. Clone size and the V and J calls come from that table; the DNA yielded D and trimming. Among around 180,000 clones listed, about 88% were seen once. Sequenced sample: peripheral blood. The chain uses TRBV6-1 and TRBJ2-1, with a tentative D call TRBD1 (7 bases). The source is a woman in her twenties or thirties with active or convalescent COVID-19. The CDR3: CASSERGGGVTYNEQFF. CDR3 nucleotides: TGTGCCAGCAGTGAAAGAGGGGGCGGGGTTACCTACAATGAGCAGTTCTTC.